The 20 T cell receptor beta chains presented below share a single source sample, sequenced in a study of cytomegalovirus exposure and HLA in healthy donors. PCR amplification relied on 60 Vbeta primers (plus 13 Jbeta primers). The repertoire was sequenced with immunoSEQ multiplex PCR; TCRdb's copy has only in-frame clones and lacks some. The data contain around 110,000 clones, roughly a tenth of them singletons. Sequenced sample: PBMCs. All receptors derive from a man aged 25 to 45 in good health and CMV-seronegative.

In its sample, this clone was seen a few times. The rearrangement links TRBV9 to TRBJ2-7; D might be TRBD2 (6 bases). The CDR3 sequence is 16 residues long. V dropped 1 base and J dropped 0 bases, with 14 bases sitting between them. Looked up from germline, CDR1 is SGDLS and CDR2 is YYNGEE. The CDR3 coding sequence is TGTGCCAGCAGCGTATCCGACGGGGGTAGCTCCTACGAGCAGTACTTC. It encodes CASSVSDGGSSYEQYF.

The chain links TRBV5-6 to TRBJ2-2; D is uncertain. The germline gives CDR1 SGHDT, CDR2 YYEEEE. The length of the CDR3 is 12 residues. Trimming removed 0 bases from V and 7 bases from J, with 4 bases in between. The DNA for the CDR3 is TGTGCCAGCAGCTTGGACGGCGGGGAGCTGTTTTTT. It codes for CASSLDGGELFF.

This clone was seen more than once but under ten times. The J gene is TRBJ1-5, the V gene TRBV19; weak D call: TRBD1 (5 bases). Germline V gene sequence: CDR1 LNHDA, CDR2 SQIVND (reference sequence). V was clipped by 4 bases and J by 2 bases, with 15 bases between them. The CDR3 contains 16 residues. The CDR3 region has the DNA TGTGCCAGTAGTACGGGAAGGGGAGGCGGCAATCAGCCCCAGCATTTT. Translation gives CASSTGRGGGNQPQHF.

The chain recombines TRBV6-5 with TRBJ1-1; D is perhaps TRBD1 (6 bases). Germline V lookup: CDR1 MNHEY, CDR2 SVGAGI. V dropped 7 bases and J dropped 1 base, with 13 bases sitting between them. The CDR3 totals 14 residues. This CDR3 reads CASTPTGANTEAFF. CDR3 nucleotide sequence: TGTGCCAGCACCCCGACAGGAGCGAACACTGAAGCTTTCTTT.

This clone showed up just a few times. CDR3: CASSQLQIGDGYTF. CDR3 nucleotide sequence: TGTGCCAGCAGCCAGCTCCAGATCGGGGATGGCTACACCTTC. The chain links TRBV7-8 to TRBJ1-2; D is uncertain. The CDR3 is made up of 14 amino acids. CDR1 and CDR2 from the germline V gene are SGHVS and FQNEAQ. V was trimmed by 5 bases and J by 6 bases, leaving 16 bases between them.

This clone occurred a few times. CDR3 bases: TGTGCCACCAGCACAAAGACTAGCCCTGGGAGAGATACGCAGTATTTT. It yields the protein CATSTKTSPGRDTQYF. V and J are TRBV15 and TRBJ2-3, with 7 bases matching TRBD2. This CDR3 spans 16 amino acids. V dropped 4 bases and J dropped 5; count of bases not matched to a gene: 12. Per the germline V gene, CDR1 is LNHNV and CDR2 is YYDKDF (reference sequence).

This clone was detected a few times. The rearrangement uses TRBV15 and TRBJ2-1; D unresolved. Germline assignment: CDR1 LNHNV and CDR2 YYDKDF (reference sequence). CDR3 length: 14 amino acids. Trimming cost V 2 bases and J 6 bases, with 11 bases left between them. This CDR3 is CATSRPQDSNEQFF. The CDR3 DNA reads as TGTGCCACCAGCAGACCGCAGGATAGCAATGAGCAGTTCTTC.

This clone was detected only a few times. The chain carries TRBV7-2 and TRBJ2-5; 8 positions match TRBD1. The CDR3 sequence is 16 residues long. V gave up 5 bases and J gave up 5 bases; unmatched junction bases: 13. Germline V gives CDR1 SGHTA, CDR2 FQGNSA. DNA of the CDR3: TGTGCCAGCAGCCCCGGGTCGACAGGGGTTCCGGAGACCCAGTACTTC. Translation gives CASSPGSTGVPETQYF.

The sample holds a few counts of this clone. The chain is built from TRBV27 and TRBJ2-2; no clear D. The CDR3 is 14 residues long. The V gene lost 3 bases and the J gene lost 2 bases, with 7 bases spanning the gap. CDR1 MNHEY and CDR2 SMNVEV come from the germline V gene (reference sequence). CDR3 region: CASSFLENTGELFF. As DNA, the CDR3 is TGTGCCAGCAGTTTCCTAGAAAACACCGGGGAGCTGTTTTTT.

This clone was seen more than once but under ten times. The same CDR3 arises from other DNA sequences in this sample as well. The genes are TRBV6-5 and TRBJ1-5; weak D call: TRBD1 (5 bases). The germline V and J ends were trimmed by 2 bases and 4 bases, with 6 bases remaining between them. Germline values: CDR1 MNHEY, CDR2 SVGAGI. CDR3 length: 13 amino acids. CDR3 in amino acids: CASSYGGNQPQHF. The CDR3 DNA is TGTGCCAGCAGTTACGGGGGGAATCAGCCCCAGCATTTT.

The V call is TRBV29-1, the J call TRBJ2-7; D remains unclear. V was pared by 3 bases and J by 2 bases, with 8 bases between. Germline V gene lookup returns CDR1 SQVTM and CDR2 ANQGSEA. CDR3 length equals 12 residues. The CDR3 loop is CSVEVRTYEQYF. CDR3 DNA: TGCAGCGTTGAGGTCAGAACCTACGAGCAGTACTTC.

This chain uses TRBV19 with TRBJ1-1, with D perhaps matching TRBD1 (5 bases). Germline-derived CDR1 and CDR2 are LNHDA and SQIVND (reference sequence). V was cut by 8 bases and J by 1 base, with 14 bases left in between. The CDR3 runs 14 residues. The CDR3 sequence is CASASRVGNTEAFF. Written as DNA, the CDR3 is TGTGCCAGTGCCTCCAGGGTGGGGAACACTGAAGCTTTCTTT.

This clone was seen a handful of times. The chain combines TRBV4-3 with TRBJ2-4; tentative D call: TRBD2 (6 bases). Looked up from germline, CDR1 is LGHNA and CDR2 is YSLEER. The length of the CDR3 is 16 residues. The V gene lost 5 bases and the J gene lost 5 bases, with 19 bases spanning the gap. Here the CDR3 reads CASSSSPGGEENIQYF. The CDR3 DNA reads TGCGCCAGCAGCTCCTCCCCCGGGGGTGAGGAAAACATTCAGTACTTC.

This clone occurred a few times. As DNA, the CDR3 is TGCGCCAGCAGCTTGGTGACTAGAGGCGCAGATACGCAGTATTTT. Translating it yields CASSLVTRGADTQYF. V is TRBV5-1 and J is TRBJ2-3, with D perhaps TRBD2 (6 bases). CDR1 and CDR2 from the germline V gene are SGHRS and YFSETQ. CDR3 length: 15 amino acids. Trimming stripped 0 bases from V and 4 bases from J, with 12 bases between.

The chain combines TRBV7-9 with TRBJ1-1; D call uncertain. The CDR3 runs to 14 residues. Germline V CDR1 and CDR2: SEHNR, FQNEAQ (reference sequence). Trimming left V 0 bases short and J 3 bases short, with 8 bases between. The CDR3 DNA reads as TGTGCCAGCAGCTTAGCGGGGAGGGACACTGAAGCTTTCTTT. As protein: CASSLAGRDTEAFF.

This clone has just a few counts. V and J are TRBV9 and TRBJ1-3; D is undetermined. This CDR3 has 14 residues. The V end lost 0 bases, the J end lost 4 bases, and 8 bases lay between the germline ends. The germline V gene encodes CDR1 SGDLS and CDR2 YYNGEE. CDR3 DNA: TGTGCCAGCAGCGTAGATAGCGGAGGAAACACCATATATTTT. Its translation: CASSVDSGGNTIYF.

In its sample, this clone was seen a few times. This sequence joins TRBV7-9 and TRBJ2-3, with 9 bases matching TRBD2. The germline V gene has CDR1 SEHNR and CDR2 FQNEAQ (reference sequence). The J segment lost 0 bases and the V segment lost 6 bases, leaving 7 bases of the junction unmatched. The CDR3 spans 16 residues. The DNA of the CDR3 is TGTGCCAGCAGGTACTATAGCGGGGGAAGCACAGATACGCAGTATTTT. Translation: CASRYYSGGSTDTQYF.

Of note for this clone: This sample also contains other DNA sequences that code for the same CDR3. The chain is built from TRBV7-3 and TRBJ2-1; 7 bases align to TRBD2. Trimming removed 0 bases from V and 8 bases from J; junction bases left unmatched: 7. Germline V CDR1 and CDR2: SGHTA, FQGTGA. There are 15 residues in the CDR3. CDR3 sequence reads: CASSLTASRGDEQFF. The CDR3, as DNA: TGTGCCAGCAGCTTAACGGCTAGCCGGGGGGATGAGCAGTTCTTC.

The chain couples TRBV27 to TRBJ2-7, with TRBD2 matching 7 bases. With 4 bases clipped from V and 1 base from J, the junction kept 1 base outside the gene matches. Germline loops: CDR1 MNHEY, CDR2 SMNVEV (reference sequence). This CDR3 contains 13 residues. The CDR3 sequence: CASSSGLSYEQYF. CDR3 DNA sequence: TGTGCCAGCAGTTCGGGACTATCCTACGAGCAGTACTTC.

The rearrangement uses TRBV11-3 and TRBJ1-2; D remains ambiguous. CDR3 length: 14 residues. V lost 1 base to trimming and J lost 6 bases, with 12 bases between them. Germline lookup yields CDR1 SGHNT and CDR2 YENEEA. For the CDR3, the DNA is TGTGCCAGCAGCTTAGTAGGTGGAGTTAATGGCTACACCTTC. It is translated as CASSLVGGVNGYTF.